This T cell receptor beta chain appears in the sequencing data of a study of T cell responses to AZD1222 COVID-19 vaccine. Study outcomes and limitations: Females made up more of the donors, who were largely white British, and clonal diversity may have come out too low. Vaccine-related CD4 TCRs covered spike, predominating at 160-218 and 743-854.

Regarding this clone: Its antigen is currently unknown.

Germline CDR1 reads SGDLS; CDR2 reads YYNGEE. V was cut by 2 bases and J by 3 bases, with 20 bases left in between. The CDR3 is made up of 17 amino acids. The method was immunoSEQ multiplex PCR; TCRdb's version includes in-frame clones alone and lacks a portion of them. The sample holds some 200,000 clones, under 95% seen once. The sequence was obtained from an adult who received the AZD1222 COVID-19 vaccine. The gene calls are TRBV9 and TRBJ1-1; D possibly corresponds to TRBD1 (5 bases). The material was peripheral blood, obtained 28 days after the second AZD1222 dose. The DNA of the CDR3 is TGTGCCAGCAGCGTGGGTCGGACGGCCGGGGGGGACACTGAAGCTTTCTTT. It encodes CASSVGRTAGGDTEAFF.